The sequence of this T cell receptor beta chain was determined in a study of cytomegalovirus exposure and HLA in healthy donors. The CDR3 is made up of 13 amino acids. The germline V and J ends were trimmed by 5 bases and 4 bases, with 11 bases remaining between them. Germline CDR1 and CDR2: LNHDA and SQIVND (reference sequence). Use of 60 Vbeta and 13 Jbeta primers characterized the PCR. The protocol was immunoSEQ multiplex PCR, while the TCRdb copy is restricted to in-frame clones and leaves out a portion. This sample has over 150,000 clones; around 80% occur once, and the top ten carry approximately 1.2%.

The chain is built from TRBV19 and TRBJ1-2; tentatively, D is TRBD1 (5 bases). Sequenced: PBMCs. The origin of this receptor is a girl aged 2 to 10 in good health and CMV-seropositive. The CDR3 is CASSVRQFYGYTF. The DNA of the CDR3 is TGTGCCAGTAGTGTTCGACAGTTCTATGGCTACACCTTC. Filled out from reference TRBV19 and TRBJ1-2, the complete variable domain reads DGGITQSPKYLFRKEGQNVTLSCEQNLNHDAMYWYRQDPGQGLRLIYYSQIVNDFQKGDIAEGYSVSREKKESFPLTVTSAQKNPTAFYLCASSVRQFYGYTFGSGTRLTVV.